What follows are 19 T cell receptor beta chains derived from one specimen sequenced in a study of T cells expressing NK-cell markers. TCRdb reprocessed the 5' RACE reads and stores each CDR3 protein as one record, lacking DNA. This listing includes about 370,000 distinct CDR3 sequences. The source material was blood T cells: a sorted CD56 or NKG2C T cell subset, CD4+ or CD8+ T cells, or bulk PBMC T cells (not recorded which). These receptors all come from a woman in her forties or fifties in good health.

The J gene is TRBJ2-3, the V gene TRBV12-3 or TRBV12-4. The CDR3 extends over 14 amino acids. The CDR3 loop is CASSLGANTDTQYF.

The V call is TRBV20-1, the J call TRBJ2-1; as DNA is missing, the TRBD1 call by TCRdb cannot be tested. Germline-derived CDR1 and CDR2 are DFQATT and SNEGSKA (reference sequence). The CDR3 is 15 amino acids. This chain's CDR3 is CSARPETGSYNEQFF.

V is TRBV4-2 and J is TRBJ2-5; TCRdb's assignment of TRBD1 cannot be checked, as there is no DNA. The CDR3 has 16 amino acids. The germline V gene has CDR1 LGHNA and CDR2 YNFKEQ. CDR3 in amino acids: CASSQELPLGQETQYF.

The J gene is TRBJ1-2, the V gene TRBV13; absent DNA, TCRdb's TRBD1 call cannot be checked. CDR1 PRHDT and CDR2 FYEKMQ come from the germline V gene (reference sequence). The CDR3 has 13 amino acids. The CDR3: CASSPGSLYGYTF. Full variable domain (missing parts from reference TRBV13 and TRBJ1-2): AAGVIQSPRHLIKEKRETATLKCYPIPRHDTVYWYQQGPGQDPQFLISFYEKMQSDKGSIPDRFSAQQFSDYHSELNMSSLELGDSALYFCASSPGSLYGYTFGSGTRLTVV.

V gene TRBV29-1 combines with J gene TRBJ2-7; the D call from TCRdb, TRBD1, cannot be confirmed without DNA. Looked up from germline, CDR1 is SQVTM and CDR2 is ANQGSEA. CDR3 length: 12 residues. The CDR3: CSVLEGTYEQYF.

The chain combines TRBV3-1 with TRBJ2-3; TCRdb gives TRBD2 as the D gene, but with no DNA this cannot be confirmed. The CDR3 has 17 residues. Germline CDR1 and CDR2: LGHDT and YNNKEL (reference sequence). The CDR3 spells CASSQVELAGGTDTQYF.

The chain is built from TRBV2 and TRBJ2-2; TCRdb selects TRBD2, and the lack of DNA leaves this call unchecked. This CDR3 is 20 amino acids long. Germline CDR1 reads SNHLY; CDR2 reads FYNNEI. The CDR3 sequence is CASSEPSGLAGESNTGELFF.

This sequence joins TRBV7-8 and TRBJ1-5; TCRdb names TRBD1, which stays unverified in the absence of DNA. This CDR3 is built from 15 residues. Germline V gene sequence: CDR1 SGHVS, CDR2 FQNEAQ. The CDR3 here is CASSLPDRAVQPQHF. The full variable domain, rest sourced from reference TRBV7-8 and TRBJ1-5, is GAGVSQSPRYKVAKRGQDVALRCDPISGHVSLFWYQQALGQGPEFLTYFQNEAQLDKSGLPSDRFFAERPEGSVSTLKIQRTQQEDSAVYLCASSLPDRAVQPQHFGDGTRLSIL.

The chain carries TRBV20-1 and TRBJ2-1; TCRdb reports TRBD2, a call that lacks DNA to check it against. This CDR3 comprises 16 residues. Germline V gene sequence: CDR1 DFQATT, CDR2 SNEGSKA (reference sequence). This CDR3 is CSARRAGPLSYNEQFF.

The V and J genes are TRBV5-1 and TRBJ2-5; checking the TCRdb D call of TRBD2 is not possible without DNA. Looked up from germline, CDR1 is SGHRS and CDR2 is YFSETQ. The CDR3 extends over 16 amino acids. CDR3 loop: CASSSLLGLPQETQYF. Looking up the rest from reference TRBV5-1 and TRBJ2-5 gives the full variable domain: KAGVTQTPRYLIKTRGQQVTLSCSPISGHRSVSWYQQTPGQGLQFLFEYFSETQRNKGNFPGRFSGRQFSNSRSEMNVSTLELGDSALYLCASSSLLGLPQETQYFGPGTRLLVL.

The V and J genes are TRBV14 and TRBJ1-5; no DNA is available, so the TRBD1 call from TCRdb remains unchecked. This CDR3 spans 13 amino acids. CDR1 and CDR2 from the germline V gene are SGHDN and FVKESK. The CDR3 sequence: CASPHRGDQPQHF.

The rearrangement joins TRBV7-3 to TRBJ2-5; TCRdb returns TRBD2, unconfirmable since there is no DNA. Germline CDR1 SGHTA, CDR2 FQGTGA. The CDR3 consists of 15 residues. The CDR3 loop reads CASSLGGALQETQYF.

The V and J genes are TRBV27 and TRBJ2-3; TCRdb's assignment of TRBD1 cannot be checked, as there is no DNA. Looked up from germline, CDR1 is MNHEY and CDR2 is SMNVEV (reference sequence). This CDR3 has 16 amino acids. This CDR3 reads CASSLSQGGSTDTQYF.

This chain uses TRBV30 with TRBJ2-5; lacking DNA, the TRBD1 call made by TCRdb goes unchecked. The CDR3 length is 15 residues. Per germline, CDR1 GTSNPN and CDR2 SVGIG (reference sequence). CDR3 sequence reads: CAWSRQGTPRETQYF.

The J gene is TRBJ1-4, the V gene TRBV6-1; TCRdb's D call, TRBD1, is unchecked because there is no DNA. The germline CDR1 and CDR2 sequences are MNHNS and SASEGT. The CDR3 runs to 14 residues. The CDR3 region is CASSEGGAEEKLFF.

The chain joins TRBV12-3 or TRBV12-4 to TRBJ2-7; TCRdb's D call of TRBD1 is untestable without DNA. The CDR3 runs to 13 residues. The CDR3 here is CASSPLPFYEQYF.

The rearrangement joins TRBV3-1 to TRBJ2-2; as DNA is missing, the TRBD2 call by TCRdb cannot be tested. Germline V lookup: CDR1 LGHDT, CDR2 YNNKEL (reference sequence). The length of the CDR3 is 19 residues. The CDR3 spells CASSQELPGLAVRTGELFF.

The chain is built from TRBV29-1 and TRBJ2-3; lacking DNA, the TRBD1 call made by TCRdb goes unchecked. The CDR3 runs 11 residues. CDR1 is SQVTM and CDR2 is ANQGSEA in the germline V gene. The CDR3 here is CSVRQSDTQYF.

J is TRBJ2-1 and V is TRBV3-1; TCRdb returns TRBD1, unconfirmable since there is no DNA. Germline V CDR1 and CDR2: LGHDT, YNNKEL (reference sequence). The CDR3 sequence is 13 residues long. The CDR3 sequence is CASSPESNNEQFF.